The clone carrying this TCR beta chain has a count of ten or more. This record belongs to a study of human T cells and chemical hapten exposure. The trim removed 5 bases at V and 6 bases at J, leaving 4 bases unmatched. The germline gives CDR1 MGHDK, CDR2 SYGVNS. This CDR3 comprises 13 residues. Time point defined: healthy volunteer bleed at 6 weeks. The template was total RNA from unfractionated whole blood. Each cDNA molecule in the library carried unique molecular identifiers. Authors' analysis steps: Per-sample TCR counts ranged from about 20,000 to 700,000, median around 96,000. A single record per CDR3 protein comes from TCRdb applying MiXCR to the RACE reads. In this record, the V and J calls reflect TCRdb's handling and not the investigators' own analysis. The table has 50,000 to 70,000 distinct CDR3 sequences, roughly 6.1% seen once.

This clonotype was sampled from a female donor in good health. Some clones in this sample may be carry-over from other donors' samples. Specimen: whole blood. The rearrangement uses TRBV25-1 and TRBJ1-5, with 7 bases lining up with TRBD1. CDR3 sequence (DNA): TGTGCCAGCAGTTCAGGGGGACGTCAGCCCCAGCATTTT. As protein: CASSSGGRQPQHF. Drawing the rest from reference TRBV25-1 and TRBJ1-5, the complete variable domain is EADIYQTPRYLVIGTGKKITLECSQTMGHDKMYWYQQDPGMELHLIHYSYGVNSTEKGDLSSESTVSRIRTEHFPLTLESARPSHTSQYLCASSSGGRQPQHFGDGTRLSIL.